The clone carrying this T cell receptor beta chain was seen a handful of times. The target antigen is unknown. This sample was included in a study of CD8+ T cells in alopecia areata. Study outcomes and limitations: Elevated clonality characterized lesional scalp relative to normal scalp, particularly in alopecia totalis/universalis. Many of the expanded lesional clones endured in scalp and blood while on tofacitinib.

The sample's treatment: oral pan-JAK inhibitor, 5-10 mg twice daily. Alopecia areata patients had lesional scalp punch biopsies and peripheral blood taken from them. Extracted RNA was reverse transcribed into cDNA, the sequencing template. Only in-frame clones appear in the TCRdb table, and some are missing; sequencing was by immunoSEQ multiplex PCR. The repertoire holds 200,000 to 250,000 clones, with around two fifths as singletons. Trimming removed 0 bases from V and 5 bases from J, with 17 bases in between. The CDR3 runs to 16 residues. CDR1 and CDR2 (germline): SGHDT, YYEEEE. The sequencing here drew on CD4+ T cells sorted from blood, taken between weeks 30 and 35, from a patient treated with tofacitinib. The V and J genes are TRBV5-6 and TRBJ1-2; tentatively, D is TRBD1 (5 bases). The sequence came from a human donor with alopecia areata. The CDR3 spells CASSLGLMTEQYGYTF. The CDR3 region has the DNA TGTGCCAGCAGCTTGGGCCTCATGACAGAACAATATGGCTACACCTTC.